Listed below are T cell receptor beta chains from one sample, sequenced in a study of cytomegalovirus exposure and HLA in healthy donors. TCRdb's table, derived via immunoSEQ multiplex PCR, lists solely in-frame clones and lacks some. The sample shows roughly 150,000 clones, over 75% of them seen only once. The specimen sequenced was PBMCs. Receptors originate from a man aged 25 to 40 in good health. Both conserved end residues are part of each CDR3. Fields, in order: J gene, V gene, clone size, D gene, CDR3 DNA, CDR3 protein. The D gene is left open where the match is weak. The size field is filled for only some rows; it gives once, few, many or a size class.

TRBJ2-7	TRBV19	once	TRBD2	TGTGCCAGTAGTAGGCCACCCGGGACTAGCGGGACGGTGCGGAGCTCCTACGAGCAGTACTTC	CASSRPPGTSGTVRSSYEQYF
TRBJ1-3	TRBV10-1	NA	TRBD1	TGCGCCAGCAGATCCGGGACAGACTCTGGAAACACCATATATTTT	CASRSGTDSGNTIYF
TRBJ2-5	TRBV14	NA	NA	TGTGCCAGCAGCAACGCAGAGGGGGAAGAGACCCAGTACTTC	CASSNAEGEETQYF
TRBJ2-7	TRBV7-2	NA	TRBD1	TGTGCCAGCAGCTGGGACAGGGGTGGCGAGCAGTACTTC	CASSWDRGGEQYF
TRBJ1-1	TRBV28	NA	NA	TGTGCCAGCAGTTTAGGGAGGGGAGCTTTCTTT	CASSLGRGAFF
TRBJ2-7	TRBV19	NA	TRBD2	TGTGCCAGTAGTAAACGGGGACTAGCGGGAGACGAGCAGTACTTC	CASSKRGLAGDEQYF
TRBJ1-6	TRBV6-5	NA	TRBD1	TGTGCCAGCAGACCACCCGGACAGGGAGGATCACCCCTCCACTTT	CASRPPGQGGSPLHF
TRBJ2-1	TRBV9	once	TRBD2	TGTGCCAGCAGCGTAGCGAAGGTACTAGCGGGAAACAATGAGCAGTTCTTC	CASSVAKVLAGNNEQFF
TRBJ2-2	TRBV6-5	NA	NA	TGTGCCAGCAGTCGCGGGACCTCCATGTCCGGGGAGCTGTTTTTT	CASSRGTSMSGELFF
TRBJ2-5	TRBV6-5	NA	TRBD1	TGTGCCAGCAGATTCCGGACAGGGGGAAAAGAGACCCAGTACTTC	CASRFRTGGKETQYF
TRBJ2-3	TRBV13	NA	NA	TGTGCCAGCAGCTTAGGGCAGAGCACAGATACGCAGTATTTT	CASSLGQSTDTQYF
TRBJ2-1	TRBV9	NA	NA	TGTGCCAGCAGCGTAGCTAGGAGCTCCTACAATGAGCAGTTCTTC	CASSVARSSYNEQFF
TRBJ2-1	TRBV9	NA	TRBD2	TGTGCCAGCAGCGTAACGGGGACTAGCTCCTACAATGAGCAGTTCTTC	CASSVTGTSSYNEQFF
TRBJ2-5	TRBV7-9	NA	NA	TGTTCCAGCGGCCAGCGCACTTTACAAGAGACCCAGTACTTC	CSSGQRTLQETQYF
TRBJ2-1	TRBV11-2	NA	TRBD2	TGTGCCAGCAGCGTACTACTAGCGGGGAGCCCGGTGGATGAGCAGTTCTTC	CASSVLLAGSPVDEQFF
TRBJ2-5	TRBV7-7	once	TRBD2	TGTGCTAGCAGCGGGGGGTATCAGGAGACCCAGTACTTC	CASSGGYQETQYF
TRBJ2-1	TRBV7-6	NA	TRBD2	TGTGCCAGCAGCCGACTAGCGGGCAATGAGCAGTTCTTC	CASSRLAGNEQFF
TRBJ2-3	TRBV7-8	NA	NA	TGTGCCAGCCGATCGCAGGGCTTTACGCAGTATTTT	CASRSQGFTQYF
TRBJ1-5	TRBV19	NA	TRBD1	TGTGCCAGTAGCCCGACAGGGGGCGGGGAGCCCCAGCATTTT	CASSPTGGGEPQHF
TRBJ2-5	TRBV6-5	once	TRBD1	TGTGCCAGCAGTAGACAGGGACCAGAGACCCAGTACTTC	CASSRQGPETQYF
TRBJ2-1	TRBV12-5	NA	NA	TGTGCTAGTGGTGCCGGGTCCGGGTCCTACAATGAGCAGTTCTTC	CASGAGSGSYNEQFF
TRBJ2-1	TRBV28	NA	NA	TGTGCCAGCAGGCGGTACAATGAGCAGTTCTTC	CASRRYNEQFF
TRBJ2-1	TRBV11-3	once	NA	TGTGCCAGCAGCTACGTACCACAGGGCCCAAGTGAGCAGTTCTTC	CASSYVPQGPSEQFF
TRBJ2-5	TRBV7-9	NA	NA	TGTTCCAGCAGCCGGTTTTCAGAGACCCAGTACTTC	CSSSRFSETQYF
TRBJ2-7	TRBV7-5	few	NA	TGTGCCAGAAGCTTAGTTTGTCGGGTTCCCTACTACGAGCAGTACTTC	CARSLVCRVPYYEQYF
TRBJ2-7	TRBV6-1	NA	TRBD2	TGTGCCAGCAGTGGCCGCCCGTGGGGGGAGGGCTCCTACGAGCAGTACTTC	CASSGRPWGEGSYEQYF
TRBJ2-7	TRBV7-2	NA	TRBD2	TGTGCCAGCACCCCGGGACTAGCGGTGACCTACGAGCAGTACTTC	CASTPGLAVTYEQYF
TRBJ1-4	TRBV18	NA	NA	TGTGCCAGCTCACCACCGGATAGGGGTGTTGAAAAACTGTTTTTT	CASSPPDRGVEKLFF
TRBJ1-5	TRBV18	few	NA	TGTGCCAGCTCACCACAGAGAGACAAGGAGCCCCAGCATTTT	CASSPQRDKEPQHF
TRBJ1-2	TRBV7-9	NA	NA	TGTTCCAGCAGCTTAGCGCTGGCTGCTCCTAACTATGGCTACACCTTC	CSSSLALAAPNYGYTF
TRBJ2-1	TRBV20-1	NA	NA	TGCAGCGCACCCCGATCAGGATTTGAGTTCTTC	CSAPRSGFEFF
TRBJ2-7	TRBV7-7	once	NA	TGTGCCAGCAGCCCCCTTGAGGGATCGGAGCAGTACTTC	CASSPLEGSEQYF
TRBJ1-3	TRBV25-1	NA	TRBD1	TGTGCCAGCAGTGGAGGGACAGCCGCTGGAAACACCATATATTTT	CASSGGTAAGNTIYF
TRBJ2-1	TRBV5-1	NA	TRBD2	TGCGCCAGCAGCTTTTTAGCGGGAGCCGAGTTAAATGAGCAGTTCTTC	CASSFLAGAELNEQFF
TRBJ1-3	TRBV28	once	TRBD1	TGTGCCAGCAGGCTGGGGACAGCCTCTGGAAACACCATATATTTT	CASRLGTASGNTIYF
TRBJ2-5	TRBV25-1	NA	TRBD2	TGTGCCAGCAGCCAACTAGCGGGGCAAGAGACCCAGTACTTC	CASSQLAGQETQYF
TRBJ2-1	TRBV29-1	NA	TRBD2	TGCAGCGTTGAAGGCCTAACTAGCGGGAGGGGCCATGAGCAGTTCTTC	CSVEGLTSGRGHEQFF
TRBJ1-2	TRBV19	NA	NA	TGTGCCAGTAGTATAATGGGGGGAGTTGAGGTCTACACCTTC	CASSIMGGVEVYTF
TRBJ2-3	TRBV28	few	NA	TGTGCCAGCAGTTTACTTCGGGGTCGGATAGATACGCAGTATTTT	CASSLLRGRIDTQYF
TRBJ1-5	TRBV2	NA	NA	TGTGCCAGCAGTGAAATGTGGCAGGACAATCAGCCCCAGCATTTT	CASSEMWQDNQPQHF
TRBJ2-5	TRBV30	NA	TRBD2	TGTGCCTGGGGGAGGGACTACGAGCGGTACTTC	CAWGRDYERYF
TRBJ2-7	TRBV7-9	NA	NA	TGTTCCAGCAGCTTCACTACCTCTGACGAGCAGTACTTC	CSSSFTTSDEQYF
TRBJ1-4	TRBV6-6	NA	TRBD1	TGTGCCAGCAGTTACTCGGGACAGGGAAGTGAAAAACTGTTTTTT	CASSYSGQGSEKLFF
TRBJ1-1	TRBV27	few	NA	TGTGCCAGCAGTTTCCGGGAAAGGAGGAACACTGAAGCTTTCTTT	CASSFRERRNTEAFF
TRBJ2-3	TRBV7-9	NA	NA	TGTTCCAGCAGCATTAGCCGGGGGACAGATACGCAGTATTTT	CSSSISRGTDTQYF
TRBJ2-7	TRBV25-1	NA	NA	TGTGCCAGCAGTGGTCGGGACTCCTACTCCTACGAGCAGTACTTC	CASSGRDSYSYEQYF
TRBJ2-7	TRBV6-5	NA	TRBD2	TGTGCCAGCAACAGAATTAGCGGGAGCGACGAGCAGTACTTC	CASNRISGSDEQYF
TRBJ2-5	TRBV11-3	few	NA	TGTGCCAGCAGCGAGGGCCAGGCAGGTAGTCGGTATGAGACCCAGTACTTC	CASSEGQAGSRYETQYF
TRBJ2-4	TRBV4-1	many	NA	TGCGCCAGCAGCCAAGGCGTCATTCAGTACTTC	CASSQGVIQYF
TRBJ2-6	TRBV5-4	NA	NA	TGTGCCAGCAGCCCGCGGAGGGATAGCTCTGGGGCCAACGTCCTGACTTTC	CASSPRRDSSGANVLTF
TRBJ1-2	TRBV27	few	TRBD1	TGTGCCAGCAGTCCACAGGGGGCAGGGTATGGCTACACCTTC	CASSPQGAGYGYTF
TRBJ1-5	TRBV6-5	NA	NA	TGTGCCAGCAGTCGGACCAGGGATAGCAATCAGCCCCAGCATTTT	CASSRTRDSNQPQHF
TRBJ2-1	TRBV27	NA	NA	TGTGCCAGCAGTTTCCACTCAAACAATGAGCAGTTCTTC	CASSFHSNNEQFF
TRBJ1-1	TRBV27	NA	TRBD1	TGTGCCAGCAGAAACAGGGGGAACACTGAAGCTTTCTTT	CASRNRGNTEAFF
TRBJ2-3	TRBV9	NA	NA	TGTGCCAGCAGCCTACAAGACCCACCAGGTACGCAGTATTTT	CASSLQDPPGTQYF
TRBJ2-7	TRBV15	NA	TRBD1	TGTGTCACCAGCAGAGTCGGGACAGGGCCCTACGAGCAGTACTTC	CVTSRVGTGPYEQYF
TRBJ1-4	TRBV5-1	few	TRBD1	TGCGCCAGCAGCCCCGGGACAGGGGGGATTGAAAAACTGTTTTTT	CASSPGTGGIEKLFF
TRBJ2-3	TRBV7-9	NA	TRBD2	TGTGCCAGCAGCTTAGCGTACGGGAGGGAAGGAGCAGATACGCAGTATTTT	CASSLAYGREGADTQYF
TRBJ2-1	TRBV19	NA	TRBD1	TGTGCCAGTAGTATAGGGACAGGGGAGCAGTTCTTC	CASSIGTGEQFF